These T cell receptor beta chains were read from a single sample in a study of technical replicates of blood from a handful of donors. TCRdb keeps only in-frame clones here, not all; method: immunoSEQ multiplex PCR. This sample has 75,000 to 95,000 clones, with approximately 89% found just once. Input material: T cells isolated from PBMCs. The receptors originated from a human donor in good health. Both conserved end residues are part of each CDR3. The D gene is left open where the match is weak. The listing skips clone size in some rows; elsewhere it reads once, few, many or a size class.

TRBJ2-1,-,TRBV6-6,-,CAGGHNEQFF,TGTGCCGGGGGACATAATGAGCAGTTCTTC
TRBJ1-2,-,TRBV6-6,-,CASSDSYGYTF,TGTGCCAGCAGTGACAGCTATGGCTACACCTTC
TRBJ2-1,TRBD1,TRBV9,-,CASSQTGVYNEQFF,TGTGCCAGCAGCCAAACAGGGGTCTACAATGAGCAGTTCTTC
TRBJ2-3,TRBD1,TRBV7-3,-,CASSRDRGLPDTQYF,TGTGCCAGCAGCCGTGACAGGGGTCTCCCAGATACGCAGTATTTT
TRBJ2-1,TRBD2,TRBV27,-,CASNSGLAGLEQFF,TGTGCCAGCAACTCGGGACTAGCGGGATTGGAGCAGTTCTTC
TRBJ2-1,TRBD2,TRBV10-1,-,CASSSGLARNEQFF,TGCGCCAGCAGTAGCGGACTAGCGCGCAATGAGCAGTTCTTC
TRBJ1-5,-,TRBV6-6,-,CASSYWDKNQPQHF,TGTGCCAGCAGTTACTGGGACAAGAATCAGCCCCAGCATTTT
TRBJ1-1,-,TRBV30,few,CAWEGKNTEAFF,TGTGCCTGGGAGGGTAAAAACACTGAAGCTTTCTTT
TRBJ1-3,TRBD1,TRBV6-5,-,CASKAPGGDRNTIYF,TGTGCCAGCAAGGCACCAGGGGGCGATCGAAACACCATATATTTT
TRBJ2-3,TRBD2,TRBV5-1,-,CASSLGSSGSPADTQYF,TGCGCCAGCAGCTTGGGGTCTAGCGGGAGTCCAGCAGATACGCAGTATTTT
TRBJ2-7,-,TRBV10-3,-,CAISQADLYEQYF,TGTGCCATCAGCCAGGCTGATCTCTACGAGCAGTACTTC
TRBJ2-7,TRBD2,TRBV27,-,CASKPLLADLYEQYF,TGTGCCAGCAAACCTCTACTAGCGGACCTCTACGAGCAGTACTTC
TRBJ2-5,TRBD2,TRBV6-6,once,CASSYSGREHIETQYF,TGTGCCAGCAGTTACTCGGGGCGGGAGCACATAGAGACCCAGTACTTC
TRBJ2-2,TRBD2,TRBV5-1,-,CASSVTSGSTGELFF,TGCGCCAGCAGCGTAACTAGCGGGAGCACCGGGGAGCTGTTTTTT
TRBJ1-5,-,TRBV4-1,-,CASSQLFANQPQHF,TGCGCCAGCAGCCAACTATTCGCAAATCAGCCCCAGCATTTT
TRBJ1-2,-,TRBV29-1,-,CSVQLAVNYGYTF,TGCAGCGTCCAACTGGCGGTTAACTATGGCTACACCTTC
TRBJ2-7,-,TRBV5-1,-,CASSPGGYWEQYF,TGCGCCAGCAGCCCCGGAGGCTATTGGGAGCAGTACTTC
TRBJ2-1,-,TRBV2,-,CASSEAGLSSYNEQFF,TGTGCCAGCAGTGAAGCCGGGTTGAGCTCCTACAATGAGCAGTTCTTC
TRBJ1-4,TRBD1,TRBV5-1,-,CASSLGGTGVNEKLFF,TGCGCCAGCAGCTTGGGCGGGACAGGGGTTAACGAAAAACTGTTTTTT
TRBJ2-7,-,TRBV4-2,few,CASSQVPSELSYEQYF,TGTGCCAGCAGCCAAGTCCCTAGCGAGCTGTCCTACGAGCAGTACTTC
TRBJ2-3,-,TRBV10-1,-,CASSERGLYTQYF,TGCGCCAGCAGTGAGAGGGGACTTTATACGCAGTATTTT
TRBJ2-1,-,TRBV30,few,CAWIGRGDNEQFF,TGTGCCTGGATCGGAAGAGGAGACAATGAGCAGTTCTTC
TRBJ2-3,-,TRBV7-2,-,CASSLVLDPQYF,TGTGCCAGCAGCTTAGTGCTAGATCCGCAGTATTTT
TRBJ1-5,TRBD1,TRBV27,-,CASSFNRGDQPQHF,TGTGCCAGCAGTTTTAACAGGGGAGACCAGCCCCAGCATTTT
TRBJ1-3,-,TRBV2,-,CASTWTDDSGNTIYF,TGTGCCAGCACCTGGACAGACGACTCTGGAAACACCATATATTTT
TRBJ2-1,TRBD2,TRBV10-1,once,CASSSSGEFNEQFF,TGCGCCAGCAGTTCGAGCGGGGAATTCAATGAGCAGTTCTTC
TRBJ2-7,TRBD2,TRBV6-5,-,CASSYSSGRMSEQYF,TGTGCCAGCAGTTACTCTAGCGGGAGGATGAGCGAGCAGTACTTC
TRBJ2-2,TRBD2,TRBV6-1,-,CASSEALAGGPGELFF,TGTGCCAGCAGTGAGGCGCTAGCGGGAGGGCCCGGGGAGCTGTTTTTT
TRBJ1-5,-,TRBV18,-,CASSPQGARQPQHF,TGTGCCAGCTCACCGCAGGGTGCTAGGCAGCCCCAGCATTTT
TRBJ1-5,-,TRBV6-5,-,CASRSPGPGGQPQHF,TGTGCCAGCAGGTCCCCGGGACCGGGGGGTCAGCCCCAGCATTTT
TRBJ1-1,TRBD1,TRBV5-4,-,CASSIDRGAEAFF,TGTGCCAGCAGCATTGACAGGGGCGCTGAAGCTTTCTTT
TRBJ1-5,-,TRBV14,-,CASSQVPWDSYNQPQHF,TGTGCCAGCAGCCAAGTTCCCTGGGACTCTTACAATCAGCCCCAGCATTTT
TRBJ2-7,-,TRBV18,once,CASTGLSNTYEQYF,TGTGCCAGCACTGGACTGTCGAACACCTACGAGCAGTACTTC
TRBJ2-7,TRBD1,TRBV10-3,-,CAISESSRTGGIYEQYF,TGTGCCATCAGTGAGTCGTCGAGGACAGGGGGGATCTACGAGCAGTACTTC
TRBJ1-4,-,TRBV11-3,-,CASSKRGSPNEKLFF,TGTGCCAGCAGCAAAAGGGGCTCCCCTAATGAAAAACTGTTTTTT
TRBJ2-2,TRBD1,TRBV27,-,CASSPTRTGGNTGELFF,TGTGCCAGCAGTCCGACCCGGACAGGGGGAAACACCGGGGAGCTGTTTTTT
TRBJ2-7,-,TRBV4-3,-,CASSQGPGPTYEQYF,TGCGCCAGCAGCCAGGGCCCTGGGCCCACCTACGAGCAGTACTTC
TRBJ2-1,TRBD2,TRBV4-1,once,CASSGTSGSYEQFF,TGCGCCAGCAGCGGGACTAGCGGGAGTTATGAGCAGTTCTTC
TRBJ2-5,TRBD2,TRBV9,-,CASSVAGVAGMEETQYF,TGTGCCAGCAGCGTGGCCGGCGTAGCGGGAATGGAAGAGACCCAGTACTTC
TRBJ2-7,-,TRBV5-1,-,CASGGSYEQYF,TGCGCCAGCGGAGGGTCCTACGAGCAGTACTTC
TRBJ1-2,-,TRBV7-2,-,CASSFTSGESYGYTF,TGTGCCAGCAGCTTTACTTCAGGGGAAAGCTATGGCTACACCTTC
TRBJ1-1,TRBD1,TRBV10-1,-,CASSNTGQGYTEAFF,TGCGCCAGCAGTAATACGGGACAGGGGTACACTGAAGCTTTCTTT
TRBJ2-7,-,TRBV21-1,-,CASSKATGEQYF,TGTGCCAGCAGCAAAGCGACAGGCGAGCAGTACTTC
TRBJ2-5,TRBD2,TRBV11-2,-,CASSIRGLAGTETQYF,TGTGCCAGCAGCATCCGGGGACTAGCGGGAACGGAGACCCAGTACTTC
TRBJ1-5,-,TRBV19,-,CASSPGRAGNQPQHF,TGTGCCAGTAGTCCCGGCCGGGCAGGGAATCAGCCCCAGCATTTT
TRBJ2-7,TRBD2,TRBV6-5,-,CASSLGAGGGVYEQYF,TGTGCCAGCAGTTTAGGAGCGGGAGGCGGTGTCTACGAGCAGTACTTC
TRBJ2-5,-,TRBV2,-,CASSQGPETQYF,TGTGCCAGCAGTCAGGGTCCTGAGACCCAGTACTTC
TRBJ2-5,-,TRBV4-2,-,CASSQEQQYQETQYF,TGTGCCAGCAGCCAAGAACAGCAGTACCAAGAGACCCAGTACTTC
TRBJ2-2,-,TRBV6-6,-,CASSYQGNTGELFF,TGTGCCAGCAGTTATCAGGGTAACACCGGGGAGCTGTTTTTT